A selection of T cell receptor beta chains follows, all from one sample in a study of shared clonotypes between healthy human individuals. Measured with immunoSEQ multiplex PCR; TCRdb has only the in-frame clones, and not every one. Seen here are over 2 million clones, 90% to 95% observed once, and the top ten hold about 0.13%. The sequenced material came from naive CD4+ T cells sorted from blood. These TCRs come from a man between 18 and 35 years old in good health. The CDR3 runs from the conserved cysteine through the conserved F or W. D genes are given only for firm matches. The size of a clone is reported for some rows only, either as once, few or many, or as a class for expanded clones.

CASSLGAGANVLTF TGCGCCAGCAGCTTAGGGGCTGGGGCCAACGTCCTGACTTTC . TRBV5-1 . TRBJ2-6
CASSPIRAEKLFF TGTGCCAGCTCACCGATACGGGCAGAAAAACTGTTTTTT . TRBV18 . TRBJ1-4
CSVEGQGAVGELFF TGCAGCGTTGAAGGACAGGGGGCGGTCGGGGAGCTGTTTTTT TRBD1 TRBV29-1 . TRBJ2-2
CASSLAGGNGNTIYF TGCGCCAGCAGCTTGGCAGGGGGCAATGGAAACACCATATATTTT TRBD1 TRBV5-1 . TRBJ1-3
CASSQEESLSGNTIYF TGCGCCAGCAGCCAAGAGGAGTCCCTCTCTGGAAACACCATATATTTT . TRBV4-1 . TRBJ1-3
CASSEGGDYGYTF TGCGCCAGCAGCGAAGGGGGCGACTATGGCTACACCTTC TRBD1 TRBV5-1 . TRBJ1-2
CASSSRQGSEQFF TGTGCCAGCAGCTCCCGACAGGGTTCGGAGCAGTTCTTC TRBD1 TRBV11-3 once TRBJ2-1
CASREPSTDTQYF TGTGCCAGCAGGGAGCCCAGCACAGATACGCAGTATTTT . TRBV6-5 . TRBJ2-3
CASSVAALSYNSPLHF TGTGCCAGCAGCGTAGCCGCACTCTCCTATAATTCACCCCTCCACTTT . TRBV9 . TRBJ1-6
CAWSSQMNTEAFF TGTGCCTGGAGTTCCCAGATGAACACTGAAGCTTTCTTT . TRBV30 . TRBJ1-1
CASTKGGMNTEAFF TGTGCCAGCACTAAAGGCGGTATGAACACTGAAGCTTTCTTT . TRBV5-4 . TRBJ1-1
CASSFRLAGDNEQFF TGCGCCAGCAGCTTCAGGCTAGCGGGAGACAATGAGCAGTTCTTC TRBD2 TRBV5-1 . TRBJ2-1
CAWSEFLARSYEQYF TGTGCCTGGAGTGAGTTCCTAGCGCGTTCCTACGAGCAGTACTTC . TRBV30 . TRBJ2-7
CASSPTDRGGNQPQHF TGTGCCAGCAGTCCGACAGACAGGGGTGGGAATCAGCCCCAGCATTTT TRBD1 TRBV27 once TRBJ1-5
CASTPRDRVHEQYF TGTGCCAGTACCCCTCGGGACAGGGTCCACGAGCAGTACTTC TRBD1 TRBV19 . TRBJ2-7
CASSLLLGQNSNQPQHF TGTGCCAGCAGCTTACTTCTGGGACAGAATAGCAATCAGCCCCAGCATTTT TRBD1 TRBV5-5 . TRBJ1-5
CAIRRQGASGDEQFF TGTGCCATCAGACGACAGGGGGCTTCAGGGGATGAGCAGTTCTTC TRBD1 TRBV10-3 . TRBJ2-1
CAIRGAGPAYGYTF TGTGCCATCAGGGGGGCAGGTCCGGCCTATGGCTACACCTTC . TRBV10-3 . TRBJ1-2
CASSISSGDFLDTQYF TGTGCCAGCAGCATCTCTAGCGGGGACTTTTTGGATACGCAGTATTTT TRBD2 TRBV5-6 . TRBJ2-3
CASSLGQGNTEAFF TGTGCCAGCAGTCTTGGACAGGGGAACACTGAAGCTTTCTTT TRBD1 TRBV2 . TRBJ1-1
CASSDSGFQETQYF TGTGCCAGCAGTGACTCGGGGTTCCAAGAGACCCAGTACTTC . TRBV6-1 . TRBJ2-5
CASSLRWNSYTF TGTGCCAGCAGCTTACGATGGAATAGCTACACCTTC . TRBV5-8 once TRBJ1-2
CASSRPGGNQPQHF TGCGCCAGCAGCCGGCCCGGGGGCAATCAGCCCCAGCATTTT . TRBV4-1 . TRBJ1-5
CASSGEGRATYEQYF TGTGCCAGCAGCGGTGAGGGGAGGGCGACCTACGAGCAGTACTTC TRBD2 TRBV5-4 . TRBJ2-7
CASSPASGTVGNTIYF TGTGCCAGCTCACCGGCCTCCGGGACCGTTGGAAACACCATATATTTT . TRBV18 . TRBJ1-3
CASSSQRDNSPLHF TGTGCCAGCTCATCCCAGAGAGATAATTCACCCCTCCACTTT . TRBV18 . TRBJ1-6
CASSLQNQPQHF TGTGCCAGCAGTCTACAAAATCAGCCCCAGCATTTT . TRBV2 . TRBJ1-5
CASRPRGVRGYTF TGTGCCAGCAGACCTCGAGGGGTCCGAGGCTACACCTTC . TRBV28 . TRBJ1-2
CASSLSFSANTGELFF TGTGCCAGCAGTTTATCGTTCAGCGCGAACACCGGGGAGCTGTTTTTT . TRBV27 . TRBJ2-2
CASTLPGLANTGELFF TGTGCCAGCACCCTACCGGGACTAGCCAACACCGGGGAGCTGTTTTTT TRBD2 TRBV2 . TRBJ2-2